The rows below give T cell receptor beta chains drawn from one sample of a study of beta chain features in type 1 diabetes. Profiling relied on immunoSEQ multiplex PCR, and the TCRdb table lists in-frame clones only, not all of them. This sample carries about 230,000 clones, 16% of them seen once, and the ten largest clones take 0.065% to 0.095%. The sequenced sample consisted of naive CD4+ T cells from blood. Receptors originate from a man aged 25 to 40 with type 1 diabetes. Both conserved end residues are part of each CDR3. A D gene is named only where the DNA matches it firmly. Not every row has a clone size; where given, it reads once, few, many or a size class.

TGCGCCAGCAGCCAAGTCGGGGGAGGGCCGGGCACCGGGGAGCTGTTTTTT CASSQVGGGPGTGELFF 17 TRBJ2-2 TRBD2 few TRBV4-1
TGTGCCAGCAGGCCCCTGGCGGGGAGGGACAATGAGCAGTTCTTC CASRPLAGRDNEQFF 15 TRBJ2-1 TRBD2 . TRBV6-5
TGTGCCAGCAGGGGCCCGACTAGCGGCGCCTACAATGAGCAGTTCTTC CASRGPTSGAYNEQFF 16 TRBJ2-1 TRBD2 . TRBV6-6
TGTGCCAGCTCACCGGGGATACAAGAGACCCAGTACTTC CASSPGIQETQYF 13 TRBJ2-5 . few TRBV18
TGTGCCAGCAGTTACGGACTAGCGGGAGGGCCCTCGCGGCAGTTCTTC CASSYGLAGGPSRQFF 16 TRBJ2-1 TRBD2 . TRBV6-5
TGTGCCAGCAGCTTAGGACTAGTCAATGAGCAGTTCTTC CASSLGLVNEQFF 13 TRBJ2-1 . few TRBV7-9
TGTGCCAGCAGCCGCGGAGCGGAACCGTACAATGAGCAGTTCTTC CASSRGAEPYNEQFF 15 TRBJ2-1 . few TRBV4-2
TGCAGCGTCACGGGACAGGGTGACTATGGCTACACCTTC CSVTGQGDYGYTF 13 TRBJ1-2 TRBD1 . TRBV29-1
TGTGCCACCAGCAGACTGGGACTCCCGAGCTCCTACAATGAGCAGTTCTTC CATSRLGLPSSYNEQFF 17 TRBJ2-1 . . TRBV15
TGTGCCAGCAGCTCCAACACAGATACGCAGTATTTT CASSSNTDTQYF 12 TRBJ2-3 . . TRBV7-2
TGTGCCAGCAGTTACCGGTACACTGAAGCTTTCTTT CASSYRYTEAFF 12 TRBJ1-1 . . TRBV7-2
TGTGCCAGCAGAAATACAGGAGATACGCAGTATTTT CASRNTGDTQYF 12 TRBJ2-3 . few TRBV6-5
TGCGCCAGCAGCTTGGGCTCCGCGCCCACTGAAGCTTTCTTT CASSLGSAPTEAFF 14 TRBJ1-1 . . TRBV5-1
TGTGCCACCGGACAGGGGCCTTCAGATACGCAGTATTTT CATGQGPSDTQYF 13 TRBJ2-3 TRBD1 few TRBV15
TGTGCCAGTAGTAGAAGGAGGGACAGGGGGATCGATGAGCAGTTCTTC CASSRRRDRGIDEQFF 16 TRBJ2-1 TRBD1 . TRBV19
TGTGCCAGCAGTGAATCTACAGGGGGCACTAATGAAAAACTGTTTTTT CASSESTGGTNEKLFF 16 TRBJ1-4 TRBD1 . TRBV25-1
TGTGCCAGCAGTTACCAAGGACAGGCATACAATGAGCAGTTCTTC CASSYQGQAYNEQFF 15 TRBJ2-1 TRBD1 . TRBV6-5
TGTGCCAGCAGTTTAGCGGCCAGGCAGGGGGCCAATGAGCAGTTCTTC CASSLAARQGANEQFF 16 TRBJ2-1 TRBD1 . TRBV27
TGTGCCAGCAGCCGCGGGACTGAGCAGTTCTTC CASSRGTEQFF 11 TRBJ2-1 . . TRBV11-2
TGTGCCAGCAGCTTACTCGGGGCAGGCGAGCAGTACTTC CASSLLGAGEQYF 13 TRBJ2-7 . once TRBV13
TGTGCCAGCTCCCAATTGGAGAACACTGAAGCTTTCTTT CASSQLENTEAFF 13 TRBJ1-1 . . TRBV18
TGTGCCATCAGTGAGCCAAACCAGGGCTCCGGGGAGCTGTTTTTT CAISEPNQGSGELFF 15 TRBJ2-2 . few TRBV10-3
TGTGCCAGCAGTTCTAATGGATATGAGCAGTTCTTC CASSSNGYEQFF 12 TRBJ2-1 . few TRBV28
TGCAGCGTGACTGACAGGGCCCCGATTTCTGGGGCCAACGTCCTGACTTTC CSVTDRAPISGANVLTF 17 TRBJ2-6 TRBD1 few TRBV29-1
TGTGCCAGCAGCTTCGTCGATACGCAGTATTTT CASSFVDTQYF 11 TRBJ2-3 . . TRBV7-8
TGTGCCAGCAGCGTAGGGCAGGGCGTCGCCGAGCAGTACTTC CASSVGQGVAEQYF 14 TRBJ2-7 . . TRBV9
TGTGCCAGCAGCTTAAGACAGGGGGCTGGCACTGAAGCTTTCTTT CASSLRQGAGTEAFF 15 TRBJ1-1 TRBD1 . TRBV7-9
TGCGCCAGCAGATCGGGGCAGGGCTCAGATACGCAGTATTTT CASRSGQGSDTQYF 14 TRBJ2-3 . few TRBV5-1
TGTGCCAGCAGCTTCTGGAAGAAGGAGCAGTACTTC CASSFWKKEQYF 12 TRBJ2-7 . few TRBV11-2
TGCAGCTCGGGGAGGGGGCAAGAGACCCAGTACTTC CSSGRGQETQYF 12 TRBJ2-5 . . TRBV29-1
TGCAGCGCCATACAGGGTCTAATGAACACTGAAGCTTTCTTT CSAIQGLMNTEAFF 14 TRBJ1-1 . few TRBV29-1
TGTGCCAGCAGCGTATCCAGGGGAGAGACCCAGTACTTC CASSVSRGETQYF 13 TRBJ2-5 . . TRBV7-2
TGTGCCAGCGGACTAGCGGGATCTCTTGAGCAGTTCTTC CASGLAGSLEQFF 13 TRBJ2-1 TRBD2 . TRBV9
TGTGCCAGCAGTAGCGGGACACCAGATACGCAGTATTTT CASSSGTPDTQYF 13 TRBJ2-3 . . TRBV6-4
TGTGCCAGCTCACTGCGGGTTTACGAGCAGTACTTC CASSLRVYEQYF 12 TRBJ2-7 . . TRBV18
TGTGCCAGCAGCAAAGGGGGTGCGGCAGCTCCAGATACGCAGTATTTT CASSKGGAAAPDTQYF 16 TRBJ2-3 . few TRBV21-1
TGCGCCAGCAGCCAAGAACTAGCGGGAGGGCAGAGAGAGACCCAGTACTTC CASSQELAGGQRETQYF 17 TRBJ2-5 TRBD2 few TRBV4-3
TGCAGCGTTTACGGACTAGCGGGACTCACAGATACGCAGTATTTT CSVYGLAGLTDTQYF 15 TRBJ2-3 TRBD2 few TRBV29-1
TGTGCCAGCAGCGTTGACCTAGCGGGAGTATATGGGAACACAGATACGCAGTATTTT CASSVDLAGVYGNTDTQYF 19 TRBJ2-3 TRBD2 few TRBV9
TGTGCCAGCTCACCACAGGGCAACTCTGGAAACACCATATATTTT CASSPQGNSGNTIYF 15 TRBJ1-3 . . TRBV18
TGCGCCAGCACAAAATCGGGACAGGGACAAGAGACCCAGTACTTC CASTKSGQGQETQYF 15 TRBJ2-5 TRBD1 . TRBV5-1
TGTGCCAGCTCGCCTCGACCGCAGTTAAGCTCTGGGGCCAACGTCCTGACTTTC CASSPRPQLSSGANVLTF 18 TRBJ2-6 . . TRBV18
TGCAGCGTAAAGGTGCTTAACACTGAAGCTTTCTTT CSVKVLNTEAFF 12 TRBJ1-1 . . TRBV29-1
TGTGCCAGCAGCTTACTTGGCGCGGTAACATCCGAGCAGTACTTC CASSLLGAVTSEQYF 15 TRBJ2-7 . . TRBV7-2
TGTGCCTGGAGCCAGGACAGCCAGAATCAGCCCCAGCATTTT CAWSQDSQNQPQHF 14 TRBJ1-5 . . TRBV30
TGTGCCAGCAGTTTAACAGGGGAAGGCACTGAAGCTTTCTTT CASSLTGEGTEAFF 14 TRBJ1-1 TRBD1 . TRBV28
TGTGCCTGGAGTGTTAGGGTTTCTATTCTGAACACTGAAGCTTTCTTT CAWSVRVSILNTEAFF 16 TRBJ1-1 . . TRBV30
TGCAGCGTTGTCGCACATGCGAACACCGGGGAGCTGTTTTTT CSVVAHANTGELFF 14 TRBJ2-2 . few TRBV29-1
TGTGCCAGCAGCTTAGCGAAACAACCTAACTCCTATGGCTACACCTTC CASSLAKQPNSYGYTF 16 TRBJ1-2 . few TRBV7-9
TGTGCCAGCAGTTCTATTCCGGGACAGGGAGCGTCTGGCTACACCTTC CASSSIPGQGASGYTF 16 TRBJ1-2 TRBD1 . TRBV5-6